Listed here is a single T cell receptor beta chain. Its antigen target is currently unknown. Per-base quality was not reported, and no clone a single base away is much larger than it. At the junction V is shortened by 6 bases and J by 12 bases, with 17 bases in between. The germline V gene encodes CDR1 SNHLY and CDR2 FYNNEI. The CDR3 numbers 13 residues from cysteine through phenylalanine. The CDR3 DNA has 39 bases and is translated from base 1. Reading the label with the study, this specimen's time point is: less than five weeks on oral tofacitinib. Read against the paper, the sample's treatment or condition label means: oral pan-JAK inhibitor, 5-10 mg twice daily. From alopecia areata patients, peripheral blood was collected along with lesional scalp punch biopsies. After PBMCs were isolated by density centrifugation and stained for CD3, CD4 and CD8, a FACSAria was used to sort CD4+ and CD8+ T cells.

Preparation of the library involved the immunoSEQ multiplex PCR assay. RNA was extracted from all samples and reverse transcribed into cDNA, which served as template for TCR sequencing. SuperScript III was used for first-strand cDNA synthesis, primed with a 2:1 mix of oligo-dT and random hexamers. Amplification bias was assessed with a synthetic immune receptor repertoire, and residual bias was removed computationally. Under the source paper's analysis protocol: Raw reads were preprocessed for error removal, and CDR3 was defined according to IMGT conventions as running from the conserved cysteine to phenylalanine. Clonality was computed by normalizing Shannon entropy by log2 of the number of productive unique TCRs and subtracting the result from 1. Whether scalp clones were CD4 or CD8 was inferred by matching scalp TCRbeta sequences against CD4 and CD8 repertoires sorted from blood. TCRdb provides this immuneACCESS table in a form limited to in-frame rearrangements. Some clones are lacking; in checked studies, under half of them reflect an unresolved V gene, and why the rest are absent is not known. The V and J calls and clone size were taken over from that table, and D and trimming were inferred from the DNA. The sample has 150,000 to 250,000 clones on record, around 60% of them singletons. The ten largest clones represent roughly 3.3% of the sample.

This record comes from a study of CD8+ T cells in alopecia areata (dated by TCRdb to the late 2010s). Background on the whole study: Treated patients were enrolled in an open-label pilot trial of oral tofacitinib at 5 to 10 mg twice daily for moderate-to-severe alopecia areata. Patients stayed on tofacitinib for 6 to 18 months and then had 6 months of follow-up off drug so that delayed response and recurrence could be assessed. For the treated patients, the SALT score, which quantifies what percentage of scalp surface area is affected, served as the measure of disease severity. To study T cell clonal expansion in alopecia areata, the researchers applied high-throughput TCRbeta sequencing to both the C3H/HeJ mouse model and human patients. Scalp tissue and sorted CD4+ and CD8+ peripheral blood T cells from patchy and totalis/universalis alopecia areata patients and from healthy controls were covered by human TCRbeta sequencing. Tofacitinib-treated patients had biopsies at baseline and at 4 and 24 weeks of treatment, with a later scalp biopsy in several patients. Clonality in the scalp was compared among normal scalp (n=4), patchy alopecia areata scalp (n=8), and alopecia totalis/universalis scalp (n=8). RNA was obtained with the PAXgene miRNA kit for fixed scalp, the miRNeasy kit for PBMCs, and the RNeasy kit for mouse skin. TCRbeta CDR3 regions were amplified by immunoSEQ multiplex PCR using 35 Vbeta forward and 13 Jbeta reverse primers. Summary of the overall study and its limitations: Shared TCR sequences between patients were less evident than in mice, which may be partly attributable to HLA diversity in the patient population. Resident alphabeta T cells in normal human skin are also sequenced, complicating scalp TCR repertoire analysis, unlike mouse skin dominated by gammadelta T cells. The treated cohort was small, with a single nonresponder, so links between baseline CD8+ expansion and response need larger studies. Tofacitinib significantly lowered scalp clonality and the number of expanded CD8+ clones among the top 100 scalp clones. Compared with normal scalp, lesional scalp had higher clonality and more expanded CD8+ clones, particularly in alopecia totalis/universalis, a pattern that suggests antigenic drive. During tofacitinib treatment, many expanded lesional clones stuck around in both scalp and blood, and this persistence may partly explain why relapse happens after treatment is stopped.

Sequences were derived from CD4+ T cells sorted from blood, sampled at week 4, from a patient treated with tofacitinib. This sequence originates from a human donor with alopecia areata. The chain couples TRBV2 to TRBJ1-4; a tentative D match to TRBD1 spans 6 bases. The CDR3 reads CASRQGRGAELFF. The nucleotide sequence is given as TGTGCCAGCAGACAAGGCCGGGGGGCTGAACTGTTTTTT.